The following is a TCR beta chain sequence with its context. No antigen is known for it. No much larger clonotype is one base removed from it; base qualities were not supplied. Measured from the cysteine to the phenylalanine, the CDR3 is 16 residues long. Left in the record is the CDR3 DNA by itself, 48 bases read in frame from the first base. CDR1 SGHAT and CDR2 FQNNGV are derived from the germline V gene. Trimming takes 6 bases off V and 5 bases off J; junction bases not matched to a gene: 14. The donors were included in the validation cohort of some 110 subjects, a group kept apart from the roughly 670-subject first cohort. The sample originates from a study of cytomegalovirus exposure and HLA in healthy donors (dated by TCRdb to between 2016 and 2019). With respect to the entire study: The 670 or so repertoires of the first cohort and the 95 to 150 validation repertoires were produced on the same platform, according to a later analysis. Along with the roughly 700-subject first cohort, a separate validation cohort of about 110 different subjects was used. High-throughput TCR immunosequencing, statistical association of individual TCRs with disease status, and machine learning were combined to predict cytomegalovirus infection status. The study aimed to test whether cataloging public T cell receptors could reveal signatures of past pathogen exposure.

The protocol used for the library was the immunoSEQ multiplex PCR assay. As for the original processing: A statistical classification framework was developed to diagnose cytomegalovirus status using the catalog of TCR beta chain sequences. Drawn from immuneACCESS, this table holds only the in-frame rearrangements with V and J called that TCRdb kept. Clones are partly lost; checked studies trace under half to an unresolved V gene and leave the rest unexplained. V and J calls and clone size are copied from that table; D and trimming were computed from the DNA. The sample table records tens of thousands of clones; about 85% of these occur just once. The top ten hold 2.5% to 3.5% of the sample. What the study reported, not specific to this receptor: The authors suggested that the approach could potentially be generalized to other disease states and immunological phenotypes. The validation cohort had no HLA typing available for a later analysis, so co-occurrence within that cohort was assessed over all 120 or so repertoires. A few of the identified cytomegalovirus-associated TCR beta chains were confirmed in vitro to be specific for cytomegalovirus antigens. The classifier was reported to diagnose cytomegalovirus status with high specificity and sensitivity in both the original cohort and the validation cohort. The study gave a list of about 170 TCR beta chains associated with cytomegalovirus. While some public TCRs were present in many individuals, most TCR sequences turned up only very rarely across donors. Of the cluster scores, 90% to 95% were above 0 in a later analysis, which found that TCRs clustered in the first cohort also tended to co-occur in the 130 or so validation repertoires.

Material for sequencing was PBMCs. The chain uses TRBV11-2 and TRBJ1-2; TRBD1 agrees with 8 junctional bases. The receptor comes from a man aged 25-40 years in good health and CMV-seronegative. The DNA sequence is as follows: TGTGCCAGCAGTTCGGGCATGGGCAGGGGGCGGTATGGCTACACCTTC. This translates into CASSSGMGRGRYGYTF.